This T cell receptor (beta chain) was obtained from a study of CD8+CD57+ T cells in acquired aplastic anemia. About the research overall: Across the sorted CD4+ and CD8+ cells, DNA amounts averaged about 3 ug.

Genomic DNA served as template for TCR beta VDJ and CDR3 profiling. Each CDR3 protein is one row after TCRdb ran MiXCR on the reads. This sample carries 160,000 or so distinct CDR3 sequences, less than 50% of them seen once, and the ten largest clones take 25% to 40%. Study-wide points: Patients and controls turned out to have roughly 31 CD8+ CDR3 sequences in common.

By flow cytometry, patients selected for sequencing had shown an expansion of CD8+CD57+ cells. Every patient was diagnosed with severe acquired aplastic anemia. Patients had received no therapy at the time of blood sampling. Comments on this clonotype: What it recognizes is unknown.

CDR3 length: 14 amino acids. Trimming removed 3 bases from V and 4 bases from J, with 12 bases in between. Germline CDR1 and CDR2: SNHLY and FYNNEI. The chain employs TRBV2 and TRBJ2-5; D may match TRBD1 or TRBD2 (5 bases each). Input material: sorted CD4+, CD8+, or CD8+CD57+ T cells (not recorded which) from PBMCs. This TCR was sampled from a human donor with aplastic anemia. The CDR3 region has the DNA TGTGCCAGCAGTGATAGAAGTGGGGGAGAGACCCAGTACTTC. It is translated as CASSDRSGGETQYF.